These T cell receptor beta chains were read from a single sample in a study of cytomegalovirus exposure and HLA in healthy donors. TCRdb's table, derived via immunoSEQ multiplex PCR, lists solely in-frame clones and lacks some. Its table records approximately 70,000 clones. Sequenced material: PBMCs. These receptors were taken from a female donor in good health and CMV-seropositive. CDR3s include the opening cysteine and the closing phenylalanine or tryptophan. D genes are given only for firm matches.

J gene	D gene	V gene	CDR3 DNA	CDR3 protein
TRBJ2-1	TRBD2	TRBV18	TGTGCCAGCTCACTTCGGACTAGCGATTACAATGAGCAGTTCTTC	CASSLRTSDYNEQFF
TRBJ2-3	TRBD2	TRBV5-1	TGCGCCAGCAGCTTGGCTATAGCGGGGGGGCGAGATACGCAGTATTTT	CASSLAIAGGRDTQYF
TRBJ2-7	TRBD2	TRBV2	TGTGCCAGCGGGGGACTATACTACGAGCAGTACTTC	CASGGLYYEQYF
TRBJ1-2	-	TRBV18	TGTGCCAGCTCAACAACAGATGAGGGCTACACCTTC	CASSTTDEGYTF
TRBJ1-2	TRBD1	TRBV18	TGTGCCAGCTCACCACCGTCACAGGGGGCAGGGGATGGCTACACCTTC	CASSPPSQGAGDGYTF
TRBJ1-4	TRBD1	TRBV6-5	TGTGCCAGCAGTGCTCAGGGGGGTTGGAGTGAAAAACTGTTTTTT	CASSAQGGWSEKLFF
TRBJ1-1	TRBD1	TRBV28	TGTGCCAGCAGTTTGGCCAGGGCAGGGGGCACTGAAGCTTTCTTT	CASSLARAGGTEAFF
TRBJ1-4	TRBD1	TRBV9	TGTGCCAGCAGCGTGAGACAGGGTAATACTAATGAAAAACTGTTTTTT	CASSVRQGNTNEKLFF
TRBJ2-1	TRBD2	TRBV29-1	TGCAGCGTTGAACTCCTAGCGGGAGACTACCAGGGGGCCTACAATGAGCAGTTCTTC	CSVELLAGDYQGAYNEQFF
TRBJ1-2	-	TRBV6-1	TGTGCCAGCGGCGGAGGGGCGAACTATGGCTACACCTTC	CASGGGANYGYTF
TRBJ2-7	-	TRBV19	TGTGCCAGTAGGATGGTCTCCCACACCGACTACGAGCAGTACTTC	CASRMVSHTDYEQYF
TRBJ1-1	-	TRBV28	TGTGCCAGCAACCCAGGGCTGGGGGCGAACACTGAAGCTTTCTTT	CASNPGLGANTEAFF
TRBJ2-3	TRBD1	TRBV4-1	TGCGCCAGCAGCCTAGGAAGGGCAGGGGGTCAAACAGATACGCAGTATTTT	CASSLGRAGGQTDTQYF
TRBJ2-7	-	TRBV19	TGTGCCAGTAGCGGAGGCTACGAGCAGTACTTC	CASSGGYEQYF
TRBJ1-6	-	TRBV7-9	TGTGCCAGCAGCTTATCCCCGAATTCACCCCTCCACTTT	CASSLSPNSPLHF
TRBJ2-7	TRBD1	TRBV5-1	TGCGCCAGCAGCTTGGCCATGGTTCAGGGGGCGGCCTACGAGCAGTACTTC	CASSLAMVQGAAYEQYF
TRBJ1-5	-	TRBV6-5	TGTGCCAGCAGTGCGGGGAGGGGCAATCAGCCCCAGCATTTT	CASSAGRGNQPQHF
TRBJ2-7	TRBD1	TRBV19	TGTGCCAGTAGTATCGGATCGGGACAGGGTAATTACGAGCAGTACTTC	CASSIGSGQGNYEQYF
TRBJ2-5	-	TRBV28	TGTGCCAGCAAGACTTCGGGGTCGGTAGAGACCCAGTACTTC	CASKTSGSVETQYF
TRBJ2-3	-	TRBV6-6	TGTGCCAGCAGTTATAGCCCCCCTAGCACAGATACGCAGTATTTT	CASSYSPPSTDTQYF
TRBJ2-3	-	TRBV9	TGTGCCAGCAGCGGAAAGACTAGGCAGACGCAGTATTTT	CASSGKTRQTQYF
TRBJ2-7	TRBD1	TRBV7-8	TGTGCCAGCAGCTTAGCGTTCCGGGACAGGAAAAGCTCCTACGAGCAGTACTTC	CASSLAFRDRKSSYEQYF
TRBJ2-7	TRBD2	TRBV19	TGTGCCAGTAGTTCCAGGACTAGCGGCACCTCCTACGAGCAGTACTTC	CASSSRTSGTSYEQYF
TRBJ1-6	-	TRBV5-6	TGTGCCAGCAGCACATACAGAACCTCCTATAATTCACCCCTCCACTTT	CASSTYRTSYNSPLHF
TRBJ2-7	TRBD1	TRBV6-1	TGTGCCAGCATAAGGACAGGGGCACCGACCTACGAGCAGTACTTC	CASIRTGAPTYEQYF
TRBJ1-4	TRBD1	TRBV2	TGTGCCAGCAGTTCCAGACAGGGAACTAATGAAAAACTGTTTTTT	CASSSRQGTNEKLFF
TRBJ1-2	TRBD1	TRBV6-6	TGTGCCAGCAGTCTCCCGAGGACAGGGCACGTCTATGGCTACACCTTC	CASSLPRTGHVYGYTF
TRBJ1-6	-	TRBV4-3	TGCGCCAGCAGCCAAGAAAGGGGTGGGTCACCCCTACACTTT	CASSQERGGSPLHF
TRBJ2-7	TRBD1	TRBV6-5	TGTGCCAGCAGTTACTTACGGGACAGGACGGGGCAGTACTTC	CASSYLRDRTGQYF
TRBJ2-3	TRBD2	TRBV11-2	TGTGCCAGCAGCTCCATAGCGGGAGCGGCAGATACGCAGTATTTT	CASSSIAGAADTQYF
TRBJ2-7	-	TRBV6-6	TGTGCCAGCACAACAGGGACCTACGAGCAGTACTTC	CASTTGTYEQYF
TRBJ1-2	TRBD1	TRBV7-9	TGTGCCAGCAGCCCAGGACATGGACAGGACTATGGCTACACCTTC	CASSPGHGQDYGYTF
TRBJ2-1	-	TRBV6-5	TGTGCCAGCAGTACGGGGTCCGGCAATGAGCAGTTCTTC	CASSTGSGNEQFF
TRBJ2-7	-	TRBV7-9	TGTGCCAGCAGCTTAGAACCCCGCGGCGAGCAGTACTTC	CASSLEPRGEQYF
TRBJ1-5	-	TRBV6-1	TGTGCCAGCAGTCAGACAAGTAGCAATCAGCCCCAGCATTTT	CASSQTSSNQPQHF
TRBJ2-7	-	TRBV14	TGTGCCAGCAGCCCGAGACTAACCGACGAGCAGTACTTC	CASSPRLTDEQYF
TRBJ1-3	TRBD1	TRBV5-1	TGCGCCAGCAGCTTGGCCGGGGACAGGGGAAACACCATATATTTT	CASSLAGDRGNTIYF
TRBJ2-1	-	TRBV15	TGTGCCACCAGCAGAGATCTCGAGAGGGATGAGCAGTTCTTC	CATSRDLERDEQFF
TRBJ1-5	TRBD1	TRBV4-1	TGCGCCAGCAGCCAGGGACAGGCCTATAGCAATCAGCCCCAGCATTTT	CASSQGQAYSNQPQHF
TRBJ2-7	-	TRBV19	TGTGCCAGTAGTTTAGCCGTGACGGGCGAGCAGTACTTC	CASSLAVTGEQYF